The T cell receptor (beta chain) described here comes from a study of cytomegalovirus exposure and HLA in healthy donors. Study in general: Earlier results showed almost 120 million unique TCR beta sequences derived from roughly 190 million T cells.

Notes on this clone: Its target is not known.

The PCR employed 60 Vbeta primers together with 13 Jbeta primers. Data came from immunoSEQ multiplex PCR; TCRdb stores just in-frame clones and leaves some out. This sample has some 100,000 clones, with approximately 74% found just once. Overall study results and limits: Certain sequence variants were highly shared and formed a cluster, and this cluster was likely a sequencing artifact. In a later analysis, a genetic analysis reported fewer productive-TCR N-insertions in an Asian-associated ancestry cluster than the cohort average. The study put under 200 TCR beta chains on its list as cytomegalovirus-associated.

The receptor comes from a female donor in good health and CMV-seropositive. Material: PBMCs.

CDR3 sequence (DNA): TGTGCCATCAGTGAGTCAGGAGCTACGAGCAGTACTCCTCAGTACTTC. This encodes CAISESGATSSTPQYF. The V and J genes are TRBV10-3 and TRBJ2-7; D is unresolved. This CDR3 is 16 amino acids long. The germline gives CDR1 ENHRY, CDR2 SYGVKD. V lost 0 bases and J 10 bases, leaving 22 bases between the germline ends.